What follows describes a single T cell receptor (beta chain). This record belongs to a study of blood T cell repertoires in COVID-19. Study as a whole: Acute and convalescent COVID-19 samples came from the United States, Italy and Spain. T cells, B-cell-depleted T cells, or PBMCs provided the cDNA or gDNA that served as material.

Trimming removed 3 bases from V and 4 bases from J; junction bases left unmatched: 6. The germline CDR1 and CDR2 sequences are SGHTA and FQGTGA. The CDR3 is made up of 16 amino acids. Under the authors' procedure: By means of reference gene primer amplification, nucleated cell counts were estimated. Using immunoSEQ multiplex PCR, the repertoire was profiled, and TCRdb retains in-frame clones only, with some absent. Clonal size and the V and J genes are those of that table, whereas D and trimming came from the DNA. The data hold about 120,000 clones, with more than 80% observed a single time. This chain joins TRBV7-3 and TRBJ2-3; 11 bases map to TRBD2. What was sequenced was peripheral blood. This TCR came from a human donor in a cohort sampled during active COVID-19. The CDR3 DNA reads as TGTGCCAGCAGCTTGATAGCGGGAGGGTCCCCAGATACGCAGTATTTT. Its translation is CASSLIAGGSPDTQYF.